The 8 T cell receptor beta chains given below trace back to one sample, sequenced in a study of PD-1 blockade in classical Hodgkin lymphoma (TCRdb year 2020). The library was prepared using the immunoSEQ multiplex PCR assay. The table comes from immuneACCESS by way of TCRdb, which keeps in-frame sequences with V and J called. Part of the clones is missing from these tables; in studies checked, under half for an unresolved V gene and the rest for unknown reasons. This sample has approximately 20,000 clones in its table, and approximately 80% of those were observed once. The ten largest account for about 20% of the sample. The sample's time point label, decoded: cycle 4 day 1 (C4D1), after less than seven weeks of nivolumab. Relapse after autologous stem cell transplantation had occurred in all trial patients, and cohorts A, B and C were distinguished by prior brentuximab vedotin exposure. The specimen comprised peripheral blood mononuclear cells (PBMCs), sampled before the fourth cycle of nivolumab. Source of these receptors: a human donor with classical Hodgkin lymphoma.

This clone was counted between two and nine times. The rearrangement uses TRBV7-2 and TRBJ2-1, with TRBD2 matching over 12 bases. The CDR3 sequence is 13 residues long. Germline assignment: CDR1 SGHTA and CDR2 FQGNSA. V was clipped by 4 bases and J by 10 bases; unmatched bases: 2. CDR3: CASSSGLAGEQFF. The CDR3 DNA reads TGTGCCAGCAGCTCCGGACTAGCGGGAGAGCAGTTCTTC.

The chain recombines TRBV2 with TRBJ1-6; the D gene is possibly TRBD1 (6 bases). This CDR3 is 14 amino acids long. Deletions cut 4 bases from V and 6 bases from J, with 10 bases between. Germline V lookup: CDR1 SNHLY, CDR2 FYNNEI. The CDR3 spells CASSAQGRNSPLHF. CDR3 in DNA: TGTGCCAGCAGTGCACAGGGCCGTAATTCACCCCTCCACTTT.

The chain employs TRBV2 and TRBJ2-5; 9 positions match TRBD2. CDR1 is SNHLY and CDR2 is FYNNEI in the germline V gene. V shed 1 base, J shed 5 bases, and the junction held 5 bases outside the gene matches. The CDR3 contains 15 residues. Here the CDR3 reads CASSEGPSGTETQYF. Here the CDR3 DNA reads TGTGCCAGCAGTGAAGGGCCTAGCGGGACGGAGACCCAGTACTTC. Combining the CDR3 with reference TRBV2 and TRBJ2-5 gives the whole variable domain EPEVTQTPSHQVTQMGQEVILRCVPISNHLYFYWYRQILGQKVEFLVSFYNNEISEKSEIFDDQFSVERPDGSNFTLKIRSTKLEDSAMYFCASSEGPSGTETQYFGPGTRLLVL.

CDR3 DNA: TGTGCCACCCAAACAGGGGCCCCACATTCACCCCTCCACTTT. This codes for CATQTGAPHSPLHF. This chain connects TRBV2 to TRBJ1-6; 7 bases line up with TRBD1. Per the germline V gene, CDR1 is SNHLY and CDR2 is FYNNEI. The V gene end was trimmed by 10 bases and the J gene end by 8 bases; junction bases not matched to a gene: 11. This CDR3 contains 14 residues.

The rearrangement uses TRBV10-1 and TRBJ2-5, with D perhaps TRBD1 or TRBD2 (5 bases each). This CDR3 has 17 residues. Germline lookup yields CDR1 WNHNN and CDR2 SYGVQD (reference sequence). V lost 2 bases, J lost 0 bases, and 16 bases lay in between. The CDR3: CASSEQIGTTYQETQYF. CDR3 DNA: TGCGCCAGCAGTGAGCAAATTGGGACGACGTACCAAGAGACCCAGTACTTC.

This chain joins TRBV6-5 and TRBJ2-7; perhaps D is TRBD1 or TRBD2 (5 bases each). The CDR3 extends over 12 amino acids. Germline V gene data show CDR1 as MNHEY and CDR2 as SVGAGI. V was shortened by 7 bases and J by 6 bases, with 13 bases between the two germline ends. CDR3 DNA: TGTGCCAGCACCGGGACGGGACGCGAGCAGTACTTC. Amino acid sequence: CASTGTGREQYF.

V usage is TRBV5-6 and J usage is TRBJ2-7; possibly TRBD1 for D (5 bases). Trimming took 4 bases from V and 7 from J, leaving 33 bases between them. Germline lookup yields CDR1 SGHDT and CDR2 YYEEEE. This CDR3 comprises 19 residues. The CDR3 nucleotides read TGTGCCAGCAGCCCCCTCGGCCACAGGCTCTCAGACTGGCGAAGGGAGCAGTACGTC. As protein: CASSPLGHRLSDWRREQYV.

The rearrangement links TRBV27 to TRBJ2-1; tentatively, D is TRBD2 (5 bases). Trimming left V 4 bases short and J 0 bases short, with 10 bases between. Germline CDR1 is MNHEY and CDR2 is SMNVEV (reference sequence). CDR3 length: 15 amino acids. In DNA form, the CDR3 reads TGTGCCAGCAGTTGGAACGGAGGCTCCTACAATGAGCAGTTCTTC. This translates into CASSWNGGSYNEQFF.